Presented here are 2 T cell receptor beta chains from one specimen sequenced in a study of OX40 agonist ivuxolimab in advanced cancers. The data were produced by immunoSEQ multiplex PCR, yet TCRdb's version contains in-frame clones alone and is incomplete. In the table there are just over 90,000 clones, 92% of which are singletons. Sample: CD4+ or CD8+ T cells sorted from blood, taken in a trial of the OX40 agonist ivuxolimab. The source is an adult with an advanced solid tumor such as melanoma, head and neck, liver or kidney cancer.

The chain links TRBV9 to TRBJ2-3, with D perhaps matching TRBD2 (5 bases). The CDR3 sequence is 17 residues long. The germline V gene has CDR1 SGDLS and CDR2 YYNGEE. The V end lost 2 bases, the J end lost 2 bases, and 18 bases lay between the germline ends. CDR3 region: CASSVPTRGKYTDTQYF. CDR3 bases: TGTGCCAGCAGCGTGCCCACTCGAGGGAAATACACAGATACGCAGTATTTT.

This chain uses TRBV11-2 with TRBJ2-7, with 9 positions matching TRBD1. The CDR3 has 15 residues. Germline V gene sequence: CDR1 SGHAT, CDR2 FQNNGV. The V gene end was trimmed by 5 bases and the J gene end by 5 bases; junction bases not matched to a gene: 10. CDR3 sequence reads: CASSPARDRAHEQYF. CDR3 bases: TGTGCCAGCAGCCCCGCCCGGGACAGGGCCCACGAGCAGTACTTC.